What follows describes a single T cell receptor (beta chain). The antigen it recognizes is unknown. No much larger clone exists at a distance of one base, and base qualities are not known. The immunoSEQ Assay, a bias-controlled multiplex PCR, was used to amplify TCRbeta CDR3 regions from genomic DNA. Turning to the authors' computational methods: Within the assay, amplification of reference gene primers was used to estimate how many nucleated cells each sample contained. To quantify the absolute abundance of each unique TCRbeta CDR3 rearrangement, sequence reads were collapsed and filtered. For each sample, productive Simpson clonality was calculated as the square root of Simpson's diversity index over productive rearrangements. TCRdb mirrors the immuneACCESS table, restricted to in-frame sequences. Some clones are absent from its copies; in checked studies, under half trace to an unresolved V gene, and the reason for the others is unknown. From that table come the V and J calls and clone size; the DNA was used to work out D and trimming. Across this sample there are approximately 100,000 clones, with about 89% seen only once. About 19% of the sample is in the top ten clones.

The data originate from a study of blood T cell repertoires in COVID-19 (dated by TCRdb to about 2020). Some background on the complete study: Samples covering the acute and convalescent phases of COVID-19 were provided by collaborators in the United States, Italy and Spain. The material from the prospective study consisted of cDNA or gDNA derived from T cells, B-cell-depleted T cells, or PBMCs. Deeply sampled blood TCRbeta repertoires from subjects exposed to, actively infected with, or recovered from COVID-19 were included in the dataset. The repertoires were released in a freely available public database intended as a resource for research on the immune response to SARS-CoV-2. The samples were drawn from two sources: the first 160 participants of the ongoing ImmuneRACE study, and about 1,300 subjects contributed by 6 global collaborators. The sample metadata nearly always contained a de-identified subject ID, COVID-19 status, age in years and sex. Where available, HLA class I and class II types were taken from metadata supplied by the sample provider and were not determined by assay-based typing.

V is clipped by 5 bases and J by 0 bases, and the sequence between their germline boundaries is 14 bases long. Taken from the germline V gene, the CDR1 and CDR2 loops are SGHAT and FQNNGV. There are 15 amino acids in the CDR3, from cysteine to phenylalanine inclusive. Just CDR3 DNA is preserved here, 45 bases in frame from base 1. Paper-wide results and their limitations: How much clinical and demographic metadata was included differed by source and by participant, and the metadata was provided uncurated.

Collaborating institutions collected whole blood in K2EDTA tubes following their own protocols. For TCRbeta analysis, collaborator samples were shipped as frozen whole blood, as isolated PBMCs, or as DNA extracted from either sample type. Sequenced material: peripheral blood. The sequence is built from TRBV11-2 and TRBJ2-7; TRBD1 is a weak D gene call, 6 bases matching. The clonotype was recovered from a human donor with acute or convalescent COVID-19. The donor label of this sample is uncertain. The CDR3 corresponds to CASSTNRVYSYEQYF. DNA sequence: TGTGCCAGCAGCACAAACAGGGTATACTCCTACGAGCAGTACTTC.